This T cell receptor beta chain originates from a study of T cell changes during pregnancy in multiple sclerosis. Measured with immunoSEQ multiplex PCR; TCRdb has only the in-frame clones, and not every one. This sample has tens of thousands of clones; around 94% occur once, and the top ten carry around 0.84%. Germline V lookup: CDR1 SGHRS, CDR2 YFSETQ. V shed 0 bases, J shed 7 bases, and the junction held 13 bases outside the gene matches. The CDR3 covers 17 residues. The genes are TRBV5-1 and TRBJ1-3; 7 nucleotides agree with TRBD1. The TCR comes from a female donor with multiple sclerosis, enrolled in a pregnancy study. The sample consisted of peripheral blood, taken in the third trimester of pregnancy. Here the CDR3 reads CASSLDPGQPAVNTIYF. CDR3 sequence (DNA): TGCGCCAGCAGCTTGGATCCGGGACAGCCTGCGGTGAACACCATATATTTT. The full variable domain, with the rest looked up from reference TRBV5-1 and TRBJ1-3, is KAGVTQTPRYLIKTRGQQVTLSCSPISGHRSVSWYQQTPGQGLQFLFEYFSETQRNKGNFPGRFSGRQFSNSRSEMNVSTLELGDSALYLCASSLDPGQPAVNTIYFGEGSWLTVV.